The 2 T cell receptor beta chains below all came from one sample that was sequenced in a study of blood T cells in healthy people across ages. Together with a sample-barcoded 5' primer, a J-beta primer mix was included in a second PCR lasting about 7 to 11 cycles. TCRdb reanalysed the 5' RACE reads using MiXCR and keeps one entry per CDR3 protein. Of 1.8 million or so distinct CDR3 sequences in the sample, approximately 39% were seen once. The sequencing sample was made of blood. These TCRs come from a human donor in good health.

Notes on this clonotype: One end of the junction varies from germline; a read error may be responsible. CDR3 protein: CVSSQGVQGSYGYTF. The CDR3 bases are TGCGTCAGCAGCCAGGGGGTACAGGGTTCCTATGGCTACACCTTC. The genes are TRBV4-1 and TRBJ1-2; TRBD1 matches 7 bases. This CDR3 comprises 15 residues. Germline V gene data show CDR1 as MGHRA and CDR2 as YSYEKL.

A few counts support this clonotype. V and J are TRBV4-3 and TRBJ2-3, with D uncertain. CDR3 length: 16 amino acids. The V gene lost 0 bases and the J gene lost 0 bases, with 10 bases spanning the gap. Germline V gene data show CDR1 as LGHNA and CDR2 as YSLEER. The CDR3 sequence is CASSQESSSSTDTQYF. The CDR3 DNA sequence: TGCGCCAGCAGCCAAGAATCTAGTTCTAGCACAGATACGCAGTATTTT.